The 8 T cell receptor beta chains in this list originate from one sample, sequenced in a study of cytomegalovirus exposure and HLA in healthy donors. The primer mix had 60 Vbeta and 13 Jbeta primers. The assay was immunoSEQ multiplex PCR, and TCRdb's table has in-frame clones only and misses some. The sample includes some 66,000 clones, approximately 80% of them seen just once. Sequenced sample: PBMCs. These receptors were obtained from a woman in her twenties or thirties in good health and CMV-seronegative.

The chain has TRBV7-9 and TRBJ2-5; weak D call: TRBD1 (5 bases). Gene TRBJ2-7 matches the end of the DNA better, so the J call may be wrong. Germline V gene data show CDR1 as SEHNR and CDR2 as FQNEAQ (reference sequence). The CDR3 contains 12 residues. CDR3 protein: CASRSDIYEQYF. CDR3 coding DNA: TGTGCCAGCAGGTCGGACATCTACGAGCAGTACTTC.

The chain couples TRBV5-4 to TRBJ2-3, with 7 bases that match TRBD1. Trimming removed 4 bases from V and 1 base from J; junction bases left unmatched: 3. The CDR3 extends over 14 amino acids. Germline loops: CDR1 SGHNT, CDR2 YYREEE (reference sequence). DNA of the CDR3: TGTGCCAGCAGCACAGGGGTGGGCACAGATACGCAGTATTTT. This translates into CASSTGVGTDTQYF.

The V and J genes are TRBV27 and TRBJ1-2; no firm D call. Germline CDR1 MNHEY, CDR2 SMNVEV (reference sequence). Trimming cost V 0 bases and J 8 bases, with 16 bases left between them. The CDR3 has 15 residues. In nucleotides, the CDR3 is TGTGCCAGCAGTTTATCCCACAGAGCCGGAGGGGGCTACACCTTC. Its protein product is CASSLSHRAGGGYTF.

V gene TRBV7-9 combines with J gene TRBJ1-2, with unresolved D. V was pared by 7 bases and J by 4 bases, with 13 bases between. The CDR3 has 13 residues. Germline values: CDR1 SEHNR, CDR2 FQNEAQ (reference sequence). The CDR3: CASTLGPSYGYTF. DNA for the CDR3: TGTGCCAGCACCTTGGGCCCGAGCTATGGCTACACCTTC. The full variable domain, with the rest looked up from reference TRBV7-9 and TRBJ1-2, is DTGVSQNPRHKITKRGQNVTFRCDPISEHNRLYWYRQTLGQGPEFLTYFQNEAQLEKSRLLSDRFSAERPKGSFSTLEIQRTEQGDSAMYLCASTLGPSYGYTFGSGTRLTVV.

Regarding this clone: A junction boundary mismatches the germline segment, possibly from a read error. The V call is TRBV27, the J call TRBJ2-5, with 9 bases fitting TRBD2. With the DNA end fitting TRBJ2-7 better, the J assignment may be wrong. Germline V lookup: CDR1 MNHEY, CDR2 SMNVEV (reference sequence). This CDR3 is built from 16 residues. As DNA, the CDR3 is TGTGCCAGCGGAATTTACCCCGGGACTAGCTCCGACGAGCAGTACTTC. As protein: CASGIYPGTSSDEQYF.

This chain links TRBV6-5 with TRBJ1-4; 7 bases map to TRBD1. V was pared by 0 bases and J by 5 bases, with 3 bases of the junction left unmatched. The CDR3 is 15 amino acids. Looked up from germline, CDR1 is MNHEY and CDR2 is SVGAGI. CDR3 DNA sequence: TGTGCCAGCAGTTACTCGAGGGGACAGAATGAAAAACTGTTTTTT. It yields the protein CASSYSRGQNEKLFF.

In this sample, this clone turned up a few times. This chain joins TRBV5-1 and TRBJ2-4; 12 bases are a match to TRBD2. The CDR3 extends over 18 amino acids. Germline CDR1 and CDR2: SGHRS and YFSETQ. V lost 2 bases, J lost 2 bases, and 8 bases stayed unmatched. The CDR3 is CASSFWASGGASKNIQYF. The CDR3 DNA reads TGCGCCAGCAGCTTCTGGGCTAGCGGGGGGGCCTCCAAAAACATTCAGTACTTC.

The sample holds one count of this clone. This sequence joins TRBV7-2 and TRBJ1-1; tentatively, D is TRBD1 (6 bases). Germline loops: CDR1 SGHTA, CDR2 FQGNSA. CDR3 length: 15 residues. Trimming cost V 4 bases and J 0 bases, with 12 bases left between them. The CDR3 DNA reads as TGTGCCAGCAGCTCATCCGGGACACTGAACACTGAAGCTTTCTTT. Its protein is CASSSSGTLNTEAFF.